The next 6 T cell receptor beta chains were all read from a single sample in a study of vaccination effects on CD4 cells after COVID-19. What these receptors recognize is not known. At the end of nine to ten days of culture, CD4+ T cells were isolated. Sometime from March through December 2020, the person acquired a SARS-CoV-2 infection that PCR confirmed. Everyone in the study got two shots of either the BNT162b2 or mRNA-1273 vaccine. Profiled with immunoSEQ multiplex PCR; TCRdb holds only in-frame clones, not every one. Of 30,000 to 35,000 clones in the sample, around 74% were seen once. The sample here was CD4+ T cells from PBMCs cultured without peptide, taken after COVID-19 vaccination. The receptors derive from a human donor who had a prior SARS-CoV-2 infection.

The chain is built from TRBV2 and TRBJ2-2; the D gene is possibly TRBD2 (5 bases). Germline CDR1 is SNHLY and CDR2 is FYNNEI. CDR3 length: 14 amino acids. The V end lost 3 bases, the J end lost 5 bases, and 10 bases lay between the germline ends. The CDR3 DNA sequence: TGTGCCAGCAGTGATCTCAGGAGGACCGGGGAGCTGTTTTTT. As protein: CASSDLRRTGELFF.

The chain carries TRBV5-1 and TRBJ1-1; D is perhaps TRBD1 (5 bases). V gave up 4 bases and J gave up 1 base, with 8 bases separating them. CDR1 is SGHRS and CDR2 is YFSETQ in the germline V gene. This CDR3 has 13 residues. CDR3 sequence (DNA): TGCGCCAGCAGCAGGGACGGGAACACTGAAGCTTTCTTT. This gives the protein CASSRDGNTEAFF. The entire variable domain, with the rest obtained from reference TRBV5-1 and TRBJ1-1, is as follows: KAGVTQTPRYLIKTRGQQVTLSCSPISGHRSVSWYQQTPGQGLQFLFEYFSETQRNKGNFPGRFSGRQFSNSRSEMNVSTLELGDSALYLCASSRDGNTEAFFGQGTRLTVV.

The chain carries TRBV30 and TRBJ1-1; a weak D match, TRBD1 (5 bases). Germline V gene lookup returns CDR1 GTSNPN and CDR2 SVGIG (reference sequence). Deletions cut 2 bases from V and 4 bases from J, with 14 bases between. The CDR3 is made up of 14 amino acids. The CDR3 bases are TGTGCCTGGAGTCAACTATCCGGGGGCACTGAAGCTTTCTTT. Translation: CAWSQLSGGTEAFF.

V usage is TRBV7-9 and J usage is TRBJ2-2; 9 nucleotides line up with TRBD1. J was trimmed by 3 bases and V by 5 bases; bases with no gene match: 10. Per germline, CDR1 SEHNR and CDR2 FQNEAQ (reference sequence). CDR3 size: 17 residues. The DNA of the CDR3 is TGTGCCAGCAGCCGGGGACAGGGTGAGGCTTACACCGGGGAGCTGTTTTTT. This translates into CASSRGQGEAYTGELFF.

This clone turned up a few times. The rearrangement links TRBV24-1 to TRBJ2-7; 9 positions match TRBD1. This CDR3 is built from 15 residues. With 9 bases clipped from V and 5 bases from J, the junction kept 13 bases outside the gene matches. Per the germline V gene, CDR1 is KGHDR and CDR2 is SFDVKD. This CDR3 is CATFSTGQGLHEQYF. The CDR3 DNA follows: TGTGCCACCTTCTCCACAGGACAGGGGCTGCACGAGCAGTACTTC.

This clone came up a few times. The V and J genes are TRBV5-1 and TRBJ1-1; D gene uncertain. The CDR3 is 14 amino acids. In germline, CDR1 is SGHRS, CDR2 YFSETQ. The V end was cut by 6 bases, the J end by 2 bases, with 14 bases between. Here the CDR3 DNA reads TGCGCCAGCAAACCCCAAGGGTCTAACACTGAAGCTTTCTTT. Amino acids: CASKPQGSNTEAFF.